What follows are 23 T cell receptor beta chains derived from one specimen sequenced in a study of shared T cell receptors in the human thymus. Produced via immunoSEQ multiplex PCR; TCRdb's table is partial and in-frame only. The table records more than 550,000 clones, about 90% of them present only once. These data also featured in a second study, about human thymus T cells.

What was sequenced was thymocytes. Receptors were obtained from a boy in the first two years of life with a congenital heart defect.

CDR3 in DNA: TGTGCCAGCAGCCCAGGGGGGCGTGCAGATACGCAGTATTTT. Translation: CASSPGGRADTQYF. V usage is TRBV9 and J usage is TRBJ2-3, with a weak D call TRBD1 (7 bases). V was trimmed by 4 bases and J by 4 bases, leaving 13 bases between them. CDR3 length: 14 amino acids. From germline, CDR1 is SGDLS and CDR2 YYNGEE.

V usage is TRBV29-1 and J usage is TRBJ2-5; a weak D match, TRBD2 (6 bases). Germline assignment: CDR1 SQVTM and CDR2 ANQGSEA. The CDR3 extends over 12 amino acids. Trimming pared 6 bases from V and 1 base from J, leaving 9 bases between. CDR3 sequence (DNA): TGCAGCGTGGGACTGGCCCAAGAGACCCAGTACTTC. It codes for CSVGLAQETQYF.

The chain carries TRBV9 and TRBJ2-2; D ambiguous. The germline V and J ends were trimmed by 0 bases and 0 bases, with 15 bases remaining between them. Germline CDR1 reads SGDLS; CDR2 reads YYNGEE. CDR3 size: 18 residues. The CDR3 DNA reads as TGTGCCAGCAGCGTAGCTACTGGCGGAGACGCGAACACCGGGGAGCTGTTTTTT. Its protein is CASSVATGGDANTGELFF.

V is TRBV5-6 and J is TRBJ2-3; D perhaps matches TRBD2 (6 bases). V lost 4 bases, J lost 5 bases, and 17 bases lay in between. This CDR3 is 15 amino acids long. Germline lookup yields CDR1 SGHDT and CDR2 YYEEEE. The CDR3 nucleotides are TGTGCCAGCAGCACACTTACGGGAGTTGGAGATACGCAGTATTTT. Protein product: CASSTLTGVGDTQYF.

V usage is TRBV28 and J usage is TRBJ2-3; weak D call: TRBD2 (6 bases). CDR3 length equals 14 residues. Germline lookup yields CDR1 MDHEN and CDR2 SYDVKM. V gave up 7 bases and J gave up 1 base, with 12 bases separating them. Here the CDR3 reads CASTWWGGTDTQYF. Written as DNA, the CDR3 is TGTGCCAGCACCTGGTGGGGGGGCACAGATACGCAGTATTTT.

The chain uses TRBV11-2 and TRBJ2-7; 7 nucleotides agree with TRBD2. CDR1 and CDR2 from the germline V gene are SGHAT and FQNNGV. Trimming took 5 bases from V and 5 from J; bases not matched to a gene: 6. This CDR3 contains 13 residues. CDR3 sequence: CASSPRGSDEQYF. CDR3 nucleotide sequence: TGTGCCAGCAGCCCTCGCGGGAGCGACGAGCAGTACTTC.

This chain uses TRBV9 with TRBJ1-4, with 7 bases that match TRBD1. The CDR3 sequence is 15 residues long. Germline CDR1 reads SGDLS; CDR2 reads YYNGEE. The V gene end was trimmed by 3 bases and the J gene end by 3 bases; junction bases not matched to a gene: 5. The CDR3 is CASSAHRGPNEKLFF. Here the CDR3 DNA reads TGTGCCAGCAGCGCCCACAGGGGTCCTAATGAAAAACTGTTTTTT. Variable domain in full (rest from reference TRBV9 and TRBJ1-4): DSGVTQTPKHLITATGQRVTLRCSPRSGDLSVYWYQQSLDQGLQFLIQYYNGEERAKGNILERFSAQQFPDLHSELNLSSLELGDSALYFCASSAHRGPNEKLFFGSGTQLSVL.

V gene TRBV7-9 combines with J gene TRBJ2-7; 9 bases match TRBD1. Germline V CDR1 and CDR2: SEHNR, FQNEAQ (reference sequence). With V trimmed by 1 base and J by 4 bases, 8 bases remained unmatched. The CDR3 is 16 amino acids. The CDR3 protein is CASSLGFRDRVYEQYF. The CDR3, as DNA: TGTGCCAGCAGCTTAGGATTCCGGGACAGGGTATACGAGCAGTACTTC.

The rearrangement links TRBV28 to TRBJ1-5, with 10 positions matching TRBD1. From germline, CDR1 is MDHEN and CDR2 SYDVKM. Trimming at V came to 5 bases and at J to 6 bases, leaving 7 bases not matched to a gene. This CDR3 spans 15 amino acids. CDR3 DNA sequence: TGTGCCAGCAGTATAACCGGGACAGGGGCTCAGCCCCAGCATTTT. Its protein product is CASSITGTGAQPQHF.

The V call is TRBV4-3, the J call TRBJ2-1; TRBD2 matches 8 bases. Germline trimming cut 0 bases from V and 5 bases from J; bases unmatched to any gene: 6. The germline CDR1 and CDR2 sequences are LGHNA and YSLEER. CDR3 length equals 16 residues. As DNA, the CDR3 is TGCGCCAGCAGCCAAGATCTACTAGCGGATCACAATGAGCAGTTCTTC. This encodes CASSQDLLADHNEQFF.

The genes are TRBV10-3 and TRBJ1-1; 10 bases are shared with TRBD1. The germline CDR1 and CDR2 sequences are ENHRY and SYGVKD. V gave up 2 bases and J gave up 3 bases; unmatched junction bases: 0. The CDR3 has 14 residues. CDR3 DNA sequence: TGTGCCATCAGTGAGGGGACAGGGGACACTGAAGCTTTCTTT. Translation: CAISEGTGDTEAFF.

The genes are TRBV4-1 and TRBJ2-7; 11 nucleotides align to TRBD2. V lost 4 bases and J lost 0; bases outside the gene matches: 11. Per the germline V gene, CDR1 is MGHRA and CDR2 is YSYEKL. CDR3 length: 18 amino acids. The CDR3 region is CASSPNFTSGGFSYEQYF. The CDR3 DNA sequence: TGCGCCAGCAGCCCTAACTTTACTAGCGGGGGCTTCTCCTACGAGCAGTACTTC.

This clone was seen a few times. The genes are TRBV7-9 and TRBJ2-3, with 10 nucleotides matching TRBD2. CDR1 is SEHNR, CDR2 FQNEAQ, per germline (reference sequence). V shed 4 bases and J 1 base; nucleotides not matched to a gene: 2. The CDR3 loop spans 15 amino acids. The CDR3 spells CASSSLAGRTDTQYF. The CDR3 nucleotides are TGTGCCAGCAGCTCACTAGCGGGACGCACAGATACGCAGTATTTT.

The chain joins TRBV7-8 to TRBJ2-1, with D possibly TRBD1 on 6 matching bases. The CDR3 runs 14 residues. Between the trimmed V and J ends, which lost 4 bases and 10 bases, there was a span of 17 bases. The germline CDR1 and CDR2 sequences are SGHVS and FQNEAQ. The CDR3 region has the DNA TGTGCCAGCAGCTCACCCGGTCTACAGGGCGAGCAGTTCTTC. Translated: CASSSPGLQGEQFF.

This sequence joins TRBV28 and TRBJ2-3, with 8 bases aligning to TRBD1. This CDR3 spans 17 amino acids. The J segment lost 3 bases and the V segment lost 4 bases, leaving 12 bases of the junction unmatched. From germline, CDR1 is MDHEN and CDR2 SYDVKM. CDR3 DNA: TGTGCCAGCAGTTCCCCACGGACAGGGTTTTGGACAGATACGCAGTATTTT. This encodes CASSSPRTGFWTDTQYF.

The chain joins TRBV5-1 to TRBJ2-7, with D hard to call. V shed 2 bases and J shed 1 base, with 25 bases lying between them. The CDR3 spans 19 residues. The V gene's germline CDR1 is SGHRS and CDR2 YFSETQ. The CDR3 is CASSLRRRLTAQPSYEQYF. CDR3 nucleotide sequence: TGCGCCAGCAGCTTACGACGAAGACTGACTGCCCAACCATCCTACGAGCAGTACTTC.

The CDR3 region is CASSQDPAGGSYNEQFF. The CDR3 region has the DNA TGCGCCAGCAGCCAAGACCCAGCGGGGGGGTCCTACAATGAGCAGTTCTTC. This rearrangement joins TRBV4-3 to TRBJ2-1; 10 positions match TRBD2. Germline lookup yields CDR1 LGHNA and CDR2 YSLEER. V shed 0 bases, J shed 1 base, and the junction held 3 bases outside the gene matches. The CDR3 is 17 residues long.

As to this clone: One end of the junction does not line up with germline, which may come from a read error. Other DNA sequences from this sample encode an identical CDR3 as well. The chain employs TRBV7-9 and TRBJ1-6, with 9 nucleotides matching TRBD1. The germline V gene encodes CDR1 SEHNR and CDR2 FQNEAQ (reference sequence). The CDR3 contains 15 residues. The CDR3, as DNA: TGTGCCAGCATGTCGACAGGGGGGGATAATTCCCCCCTCCACTTT. This gives the protein CASMSTGGDNSPLHF.

The chain joins TRBV4-1 to TRBJ2-7; 8 bases are shared with TRBD2. The germline V gene has CDR1 MGHRA and CDR2 YSYEKL. This CDR3 is built from 17 residues. The J segment lost 2 bases and the V segment lost 1 base, leaving 10 bases of the junction unmatched. The CDR3 protein is CASSQVTWRGAPYEQYF. The CDR3 DNA reads as TGCGCCAGCAGCCAAGTCACCTGGCGGGGGGCCCCCTACGAGCAGTACTTC.

The chain joins TRBV4-3 to TRBJ2-6; a weak D match, TRBD1 (5 bases). CDR1 is LGHNA and CDR2 is YSLEER in the germline V gene. The V gene lost 4 bases and the J gene lost 2 bases, with 15 bases spanning the gap. The CDR3 runs to 17 residues. Here the CDR3 reads CASSLFRERTGANVLTF. CDR3 in DNA: TGCGCCAGCAGCCTCTTCAGGGAAAGGACTGGGGCCAACGTCCTGACTTTC.

The J gene is TRBJ1-6, the V gene TRBV2, with a tentative D call TRBD1 (6 bases). This CDR3 spans 14 amino acids. Deletions cut 7 bases from V and 8 bases from J, with 15 bases between. Looked up from germline, CDR1 is SNHLY and CDR2 is FYNNEI. CDR3 coding DNA: TGTGCCAGCAACGGACAGCAATCTCATTCACCCCTCCACTTT. Translating it yields CASNGQQSHSPLHF.

This rearrangement joins TRBV6-5 to TRBJ2-7; 7 nucleotides align to TRBD2. CDR1 is MNHEY, CDR2 SVGAGI, per germline. Trimming took 8 bases from V and 6 from J; bases not matched to a gene: 13. The CDR3 totals 14 residues. CDR3 nucleotide sequence: TGTGCCAGCCTAATAGGGCTAGCGGTTTCCGAGCAGTACTTC. It yields the protein CASLIGLAVSEQYF.

This clone was observed a single time. This chain uses TRBV19 with TRBJ2-7, with a possible D match to TRBD2 (5 bases). Trimming left V 5 bases short and J 2 bases short, with 16 bases between. The CDR3 is 15 residues long. CDR1 and CDR2 from the germline V gene are LNHDA and SQIVND (reference sequence). CDR3 sequence (DNA): TGTGCCAGTAGTTCCCGTACTAGTTTCGCCTACGAGCAGTACTTC. This gives the protein CASSSRTSFAYEQYF.